The 10 T cell receptor beta chains presented below share a single source sample, sequenced in a study of CD8 T cell repertoires and HIV-1 epitope variants. No antigen has been identified for these receptors. Assay: immunoSEQ multiplex PCR; the TCRdb copy retains only in-frame clones and omits some. The sample records under 6,000 clones, around 71% being singletons. The sequencing input was cultured CD8+ T cells derived from PBMCs. All receptors derive from a male donor with HIV.

The CDR3 DNA is TGTGCCAGCAGTTTAGGAGATAGCGGGATCGCGAACACCGGGGAGCTGTTTTTT. Translation gives CASSLGDSGIANTGELFF. V gene TRBV27 combines with J gene TRBJ2-2; 8 bases match TRBD2. Germline V gene data show CDR1 as MNHEY and CDR2 as SMNVEV (reference sequence). This CDR3 is 18 amino acids long. The V and J ends lost 2 bases and 0 bases, in that order; junction bases with no gene match: 8.

The chain joins TRBV6-5 to TRBJ2-1; the D gene is possibly TRBD2 (5 bases). The CDR3 loop spans 15 amino acids. V was clipped by 0 bases and J by 10 bases, with 16 bases between them. Germline CDR1 is MNHEY and CDR2 is SVGAGI. CDR3 nucleotide sequence: TGTGCCAGCAGTTACTCGGTTGGAGGCTATTGGGAGCAGTTCTTC. Translated, it gives CASSYSVGGYWEQFF.

This chain links TRBV18 with TRBJ2-7; 11 positions agree with TRBD2. The V gene's germline CDR1 is KGHSH and CDR2 LQKENI. V gave up 2 bases and J gave up 6 bases; unmatched junction bases: 3. The CDR3 runs to 14 residues. The CDR3 region has the DNA TGTGCCAGCTCACCAACTAGCGGGAGATTCGAGCAGTACTTC. It encodes CASSPTSGRFEQYF.

Written as DNA, the CDR3 is TGTGCCAGCAGCGTGTGGTCACTAGAAGACAATGAGCAGTTCTTC. Translated: CASSVWSLEDNEQFF. J is TRBJ2-1 and V is TRBV5-4; D is perhaps TRBD2 (5 bases). Germline CDR1 reads SGHNT; CDR2 reads YYREEE (reference sequence). This CDR3 spans 15 amino acids. V dropped 4 bases and J dropped 5 bases, with 16 bases sitting between them. The full variable domain, its missing parts supplied by reference TRBV5-4 and TRBJ2-1, is ETGVTQSPTHLIKTRGQQVTLRCSSQSGHNTVSWYQQALGQGPQFIFQYYREEENGRGNFPPRFSGLQFPNYSSELNVNALELDDSALYLCASSVWSLEDNEQFFGPGTRLTVL.

This chain links TRBV4-1 with TRBJ1-4; tentatively, D is TRBD1 (5 bases). Germline-derived CDR1 and CDR2 are MGHRA and YSYEKL. V was clipped by 1 base and J by 8 bases, with 11 bases between them. This CDR3 region has 14 residues. The CDR3 nucleotides are TGCGCCAGCAGCCAAGTAGTTGGGGACGAAAAACTGTTTTTT. This encodes CASSQVVGDEKLFF.

This CDR3 reads CASSQVYPGTPHDQPQHF. In nucleotides, the CDR3 is TGCGCCAGCAGCCAAGTTTATCCGGGGACACCGCATGATCAGCCCCAGCATTTT. V is TRBV4-1 and J is TRBJ1-5; maybe TRBD1 (6 bases). The CDR3 has 18 amino acids. Trimming removed 1 base from V and 5 bases from J, with 21 bases in between. CDR1 is MGHRA, CDR2 YSYEKL, per germline.

The V call is TRBV6-1, the J call TRBJ2-7; TRBD1 might be the D (5 bases). Germline values: CDR1 MNHNS, CDR2 SASEGT. The CDR3 extends over 14 amino acids. Trimming left V 8 bases short and J 2 bases short, with 16 bases between. The CDR3 DNA follows: TGTGCCAGCCATAACACACAGGTTACCTACGAGCAGTACTTC. It codes for CASHNTQVTYEQYF.

The rearrangement uses TRBV4-3 and TRBJ2-1; 8 positions match TRBD2. CDR3 length: 15 amino acids. V lost 3 bases and J lost 7; bases outside the gene matches: 8. CDR1 is LGHNA and CDR2 is YSLEER in the germline V gene. CDR3 protein: CASSQGRGARNEQFF. CDR3 DNA sequence: TGCGCCAGCAGCCAGGGGCGGGGGGCGCGAAATGAGCAGTTCTTC.

The genes are TRBV5-1 and TRBJ2-1, with TRBD2 matching 7 bases. Germline V gene data show CDR1 as SGHRS and CDR2 as YFSETQ. This CDR3 has 14 amino acids. The J segment lost 5 bases and the V segment lost 3 bases, leaving 5 bases of the junction unmatched. CDR3 amino acids: CASSSPGLNNEQFF. The CDR3 DNA is TGCGCCAGCAGCTCCCCGGGACTAAACAATGAGCAGTTCTTC.

This rearrangement joins TRBV19 to TRBJ2-1, with D perhaps TRBD2 (6 bases). Deletions cut 1 base from V and 2 bases from J, with 12 bases between. CDR1 is LNHDA and CDR2 is SQIVND in the germline V gene (reference sequence). This CDR3 is 16 amino acids long. This CDR3 reads CASSIGWGVAYNEQFF. The CDR3 nucleotides read TGTGCCAGTAGTATAGGATGGGGGGTCGCCTACAATGAGCAGTTCTTC. Variable domain in full (rest from reference TRBV19 and TRBJ2-1): DGGITQSPKYLFRKEGQNVTLSCEQNLNHDAMYWYRQDPGQGLRLIYYSQIVNDFQKGDIAEGYSVSREKKESFPLTVTSAQKNPTAFYLCASSIGWGVAYNEQFFGPGTRLTVL.